This entry concerns a single TCR beta chain. Its specificity is not known. This CDR3 comprises 15 residues. Trimming took 3 bases from V and 0 from J, leaving 10 bases between them. The germline V gene encodes CDR1 SEHNR and CDR2 FQNEAQ (reference sequence). The sample is drawn from a study of cytomegalovirus exposure and HLA in healthy donors. Study-wide results and limits: It was confirmed in vitro that three of the CMV-associated chains were specific for CMV antigens. Reportedly, a later analysis found an Asian-associated ancestry cluster had fewer N-insertions than the roughly 700-donor mean.

It was healthy bone marrow donors who served as donors. With 60 Vbeta and 13 Jbeta primers, the PCR was carried out. Sequencing was performed with immunoSEQ multiplex PCR; in TCRdb, only in-frame clones are kept and a portion is missing. Found here are some 200,000 clones, about two thirds of them singletons; the top ten hold 2.6%. Sequenced sample: PBMCs. This sequence originates from a man aged 40-50 years in good health and CMV-seropositive. The V call is TRBV7-9, the J call TRBJ2-3, with D tentatively TRBD2 (6 bases). CDR3 amino acids: CASSLRDGSTDTQYF. DNA of the CDR3: TGTGCCAGCAGCTTGCGGGACGGTAGCACAGATACGCAGTATTTT.